This T cell receptor (beta chain) was documented in a study of T-cell memory formation after mild COVID-19. Study-wide context: Largely donor-specific TCR clusters were found. Findings and caveats of the study: Balance between CD4 and CD8 was seen in clones contracting day 15 to 85, and a CD4+ lean was seen in later expanders. Among clones peaking at day 37 in the second wave, SARS-CoV-2 specificity remained unconfirmed.

V dropped 3 bases and J dropped 8; count of bases not matched to a gene: 9. Per the germline V gene, CDR1 is SGHRS and CDR2 is YFSETQ. The CDR3 loop spans 15 amino acids. Concerning this clonotype: Its specificity is unknown.

After 5'RACE with constant-segment primers, TCR alpha and TCR beta cDNA libraries carrying sample barcodes and UMIs were obtained. One entry per CDR3 protein results from TCRdb running MiXCR on the 5' RACE reads. The sample has some 120,000 distinct CDR3 sequences, about 5.9% seen once; the top ten hold over 2%. The specimen was PBMCs or a T cell subset sorted from them (not recorded which). This sequence was found in an adult woman who had mild COVID-19 (a few samples of this study predate the infection). Cell type and time point are not known. The rearrangement uses TRBV5-1 and TRBJ2-1; TRBD1 matches 9 bases. CDR3 sequence: CASSSQGARRDEQFF. CDR3 DNA sequence: TGCGCCAGCAGCTCACAGGGGGCGCGTCGCGATGAGCAGTTCTTC.